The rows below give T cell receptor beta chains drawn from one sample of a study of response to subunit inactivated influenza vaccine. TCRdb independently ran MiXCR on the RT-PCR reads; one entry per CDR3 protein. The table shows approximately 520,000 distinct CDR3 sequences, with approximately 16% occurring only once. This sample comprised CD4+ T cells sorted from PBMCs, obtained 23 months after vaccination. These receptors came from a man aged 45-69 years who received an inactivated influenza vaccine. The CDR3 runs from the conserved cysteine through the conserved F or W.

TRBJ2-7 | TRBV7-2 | CASSSSGGGNYEQYF
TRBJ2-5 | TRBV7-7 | CASSPATTSGRETQYF
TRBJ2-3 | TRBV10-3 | CAISERQGSDTQYF
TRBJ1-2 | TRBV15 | CATSRDRKKAVGYTF
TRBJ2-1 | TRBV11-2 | CASSERSSGGYNEQFF
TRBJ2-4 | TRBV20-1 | CSAKMPWGGRTKNIQYF
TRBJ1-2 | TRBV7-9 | CASSSSGTDYTNYGYTF
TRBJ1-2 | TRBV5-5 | CASSLDRDLPNYGYTF
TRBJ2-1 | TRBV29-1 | CSVTSVRLREQFF
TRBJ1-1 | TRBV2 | CASSPQGNSNTEAFF
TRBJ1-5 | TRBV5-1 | CASSPGTEEPQHF
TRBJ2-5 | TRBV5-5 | CASSRSAETQYF
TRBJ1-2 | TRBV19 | CATQGPGDYGYTF
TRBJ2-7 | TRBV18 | CASSDGISLSYEQYF
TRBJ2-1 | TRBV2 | CASSEFGGRSLSYNEQFF
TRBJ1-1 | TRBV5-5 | CASSPRLGYTEAFF
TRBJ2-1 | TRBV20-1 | CSALLENEQFF
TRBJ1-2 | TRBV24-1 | CATSDLAGEGYTF
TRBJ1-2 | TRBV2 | CASSERGTGGYTF
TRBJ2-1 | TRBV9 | CASTLTGTSYNEQFF
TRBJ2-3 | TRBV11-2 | CASSVDLNTQYF
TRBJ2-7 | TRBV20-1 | CGTSRNNYEQYF
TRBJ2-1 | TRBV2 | CASSRQGLSYNEQFF
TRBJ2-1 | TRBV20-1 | CSAIPEQGSYNEQFF
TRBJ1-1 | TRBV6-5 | CASSYFTGSYTEAFF
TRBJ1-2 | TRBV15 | CATSRGEGARNYGYTF
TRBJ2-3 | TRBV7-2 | CASSLAGQAVGPLGTDTQYF
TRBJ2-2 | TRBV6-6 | CASSPGVTGELFF
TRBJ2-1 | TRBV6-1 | CASSESPSGGYNEQFF
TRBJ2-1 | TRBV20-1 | CSARDGFGSMGNEQFF
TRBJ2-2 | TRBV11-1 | CASIGRTSAGELFF